This T cell receptor beta chain is from a study of control samples from healthy donors and cancer patients. V lost 5 bases and J lost 10, with 13 bases in between. The CDR3 length is 12 residues. Germline V lookup: CDR1 KGHDR, CDR2 SFDVKD. Data came from immunoSEQ multiplex PCR; TCRdb stores just in-frame clones and leaves some out. The data show about 130,000 clones, around 90% seen once. J is TRBJ2-5 and V is TRBV24-1, with D unclear. The sequenced sample was blood. The source is a man younger than 35 in good health. CDR3 residues: CATSGSRGFQYF. CDR3 coding DNA: TGTGCCACCAGTGGTAGCCGAGGATTCCAGTACTTC.